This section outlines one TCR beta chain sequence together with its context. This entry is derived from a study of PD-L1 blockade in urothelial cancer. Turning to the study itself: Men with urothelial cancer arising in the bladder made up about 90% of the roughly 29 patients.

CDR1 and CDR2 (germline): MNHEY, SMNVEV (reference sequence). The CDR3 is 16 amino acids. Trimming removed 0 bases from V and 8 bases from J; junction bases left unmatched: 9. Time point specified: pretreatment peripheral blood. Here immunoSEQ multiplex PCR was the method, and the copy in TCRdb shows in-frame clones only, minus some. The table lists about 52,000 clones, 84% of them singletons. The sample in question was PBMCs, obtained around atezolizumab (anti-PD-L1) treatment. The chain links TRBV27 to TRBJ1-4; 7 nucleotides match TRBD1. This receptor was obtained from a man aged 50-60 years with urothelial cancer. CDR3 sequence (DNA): TGTGCCAGCAGTTTATCTGGGACAGCTAGGTGGGAAAAACTGTTTTTT. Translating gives CASSLSGTARWEKLFF.